These 27 T cell receptor beta chains were all obtained from the same sample, sequenced in a study of blood T cell repertoires in COVID-19. The data were produced by immunoSEQ multiplex PCR, yet TCRdb's version contains in-frame clones alone and is incomplete. Altogether under 75,000 clones are present, nearly 95% being singletons, with the ten largest covering 4.5% to 5.5%. Source material: peripheral blood. These receptors were collected from a man aged 45 to 65 with active COVID-19.

This chain uses TRBV13 with TRBJ2-5; D is unclear. Germline values: CDR1 PRHDT, CDR2 FYEKMQ (reference sequence). The ends were cut back, 5 bases at V and 5 bases at J, with 12 bases in the middle. The CDR3 has 13 residues. The CDR3 protein is CASSPRPYETQYF. CDR3 coding DNA: TGTGCCAGCAGCCCGCGTCCCTATGAGACCCAGTACTTC. Using reference TRBV13 and TRBJ2-5 for the parts outside the CDR3, the full variable domain is AAGVIQSPRHLIKEKRETATLKCYPIPRHDTVYWYQQGPGQDPQFLISFYEKMQSDKGSIPDRFSAQQFSDYHSELNMSSLELGDSALYFCASSPRPYETQYFGPGTRLLVL.

This sequence joins TRBV19 and TRBJ2-1, with TRBD2 matching 15 bases. The length of the CDR3 is 16 residues. The ends lost 8 bases at V and 2 bases at J; junction bases unmatched: 4. The V gene's germline CDR1 is LNHDA and CDR2 SQIVND (reference sequence). The CDR3 sequence is CASGTSGRRTYNEQFF. The CDR3 bases are TGTGCCAGTGGGACTAGCGGGAGGAGGACCTACAATGAGCAGTTCTTC.

This sequence joins TRBV2 and TRBJ1-1, with D possibly being TRBD1 (5 bases). In germline, CDR1 is SNHLY, CDR2 FYNNEI. Trimming shortened V by 5 bases and J by 6 bases, and 16 bases separated the two germline ends. This CDR3 region has 14 residues. The CDR3, as DNA: TGTGCCAGCAGTACTACTTGGGGCGGCGCTGAAGCTTTCTTT. This encodes CASSTTWGGAEAFF.

This rearrangement joins TRBV9 to TRBJ2-6; 10 nucleotides line up with TRBD1. V shed 3 bases and J 2 bases; nucleotides not matched to a gene: 5. Per germline, CDR1 SGDLS and CDR2 YYNGEE. The CDR3 loop spans 17 amino acids. CDR3: CASSADRGVAGANVLTF. As DNA, the CDR3 is TGTGCCAGCAGCGCGGACAGGGGGGTCGCTGGGGCCAACGTCCTGACTTTC.

The V gene is TRBV19, the J gene TRBJ2-1; D gene uncertain. V lost 1 base to trimming and J lost 2 bases, with 9 bases between them. The CDR3 totals 15 residues. The germline CDR1 and CDR2 sequences are LNHDA and SQIVND (reference sequence). The CDR3 coding sequence is TGTGCCAGTAGTATAGGGGCTCTTCCCTACAATGAGCAGTTCTTC. Translation gives CASSIGALPYNEQFF.

This clone was observed a single time. CDR3 bases: TGTGCCAGCAGCCCCACATTGGGGGGGGCAGAGCAGTTCTTC. Its protein product is CASSPTLGGAEQFF. The chain couples TRBV3-1 (or the pseudogene TRBV3-2) to TRBJ2-1; maybe TRBD2 (7 bases). Trimming left V 4 bases short and J 10 bases short, with 17 bases between. The CDR3 sequence is 14 residues long. Germline lookup yields CDR1 LGHDT and CDR2 YNNKEL (reference sequence).

V is TRBV7-3 and J is TRBJ2-7; possible D gene TRBD1, 6 bases. CDR1 and CDR2 (germline): SGHTA, FQGTGA. V was trimmed by 5 bases and J by 2 bases, leaving 16 bases between them. The length of the CDR3 is 15 residues. The CDR3 sequence: CASSPTGHPPYEQYF. CDR3 bases: TGTGCCAGCAGCCCCACGGGACACCCACCCTACGAGCAGTACTTC.

The J gene is TRBJ1-1, the V gene TRBV21-1; TRBD1 is the table's D call and was not checked against the DNA. TRBV21-1 is a pseudogene segment. The CDR3 consists of 19 residues. DNA of the CDR3: TGTGCCAGCAGCGACGTCCTTACGGACAGGGAGAGTAGGGACACTGAAGCTTTCTTT. As protein: CASSDVLTDRESRDTEAFF.

The V and J genes are TRBV5-8 and TRBJ1-1, with 9 bases identical to TRBD1. Germline values: CDR1 SGHTS, CDR2 YDEGEE. The trim removed 2 bases at V and 0 bases at J, leaving 2 bases unmatched. The CDR3 contains 15 residues. The CDR3, as DNA: TGTGCCAGCAGCTTCGGACAGGGGATGAACACTGAAGCTTTCTTT. Protein product: CASSFGQGMNTEAFF.

This sequence joins TRBV5-6 and TRBJ2-2, with 11 bases lining up with TRBD1. The CDR3 sequence is 14 residues long. CDR1 SGHDT and CDR2 YYEEEE come from the germline V gene. The V segment lost 5 bases and the J segment 7 bases; nucleotides outside the gene matches: 4. In nucleotides, the CDR3 is TGTGCCAGCAGGCGGACAGGGGGCAGCGGGGAGCTGTTTTTT. Translating gives CASRRTGGSGELFF.

This CDR3 reads CASSYNIIRANTEAFF. The CDR3 nucleotides are TGTGCCAGCAGTTACAACATTATCAGGGCGAACACTGAAGCTTTCTTT. The V and J genes are TRBV6-5 and TRBJ1-1, with a weak D call TRBD1 (5 bases). This CDR3 region has 16 residues. Germline CDR1 and CDR2: MNHEY and SVGAGI. V lost 2 bases, J lost 1 base, and 14 bases lay in between.

The chain uses TRBV5-1 and TRBJ2-5; 7 bases fit TRBD2. J lost 5 bases, V lost 1 base, and 5 bases had no gene match. CDR3 length: 14 amino acids. Germline CDR1 reads SGHRS; CDR2 reads YFSETQ. The CDR3 DNA is TGCGCCAGCAGCTTGAGCGGGGTGGTCGAGACCCAGTACTTC. Residues: CASSLSGVVETQYF.

V usage is TRBV19 and J usage is TRBJ2-1, with 8 bases matching TRBD2. V shed 5 bases and J 4 bases; nucleotides not matched to a gene: 7. CDR3 length: 15 residues. Germline-derived CDR1 and CDR2 are LNHDA and SQIVND (reference sequence). The CDR3 here is CASSRSGGDYNEQFF. The CDR3 region has the DNA TGTGCCAGTAGTCGCTCGGGAGGGGATTACAATGAGCAGTTCTTC.

The chain recombines TRBV2 with TRBJ2-3; 9 bases agree with TRBD2. In germline, CDR1 is SNHLY, CDR2 FYNNEI. The length of the CDR3 is 17 residues. The V and J ends lost 4 bases and 2 bases, in that order; junction bases with no gene match: 10. The CDR3 DNA is TGTGCCAGCAGTGGGGATAGCGGGAGCTTTTTCACAGATACGCAGTATTTT. Its protein product is CASSGDSGSFFTDTQYF.

This sequence joins TRBV7-9 and TRBJ2-5; maybe TRBD2 (6 bases). V was pared by 1 base and J by 4 bases, with 13 bases between. This CDR3 is built from 15 residues. Germline CDR1 reads SEHNR; CDR2 reads FQNEAQ (reference sequence). CDR3 amino acids: CASSLGLGEVETQYF. The CDR3 DNA reads TGTGCCAGCAGCTTAGGTCTAGGGGAGGTAGAGACCCAGTACTTC.

The chain is built from TRBV18 and TRBJ1-1; TRBD1 is a possible D gene (5 bases). CDR1 and CDR2 from the germline V gene are KGHSH and LQKENI. The V end was cut by 2 bases, the J end by 5 bases, with 15 bases between. CDR3 size: 15 residues. The CDR3 is CASSPARPRGTEAFF. The CDR3 nucleotides read TGTGCCAGCTCACCAGCCCGGCCCCGGGGGACTGAAGCTTTCTTT.

This clone has only a few counts. V usage is TRBV5-5 and J usage is TRBJ1-6; 11 bases are a match to TRBD1. The V gene end was trimmed by 4 bases and the J gene end by 9 bases; junction bases not matched to a gene: 9. Germline values: CDR1 SGHKS, CDR2 YYEKEE (reference sequence). The CDR3 loop spans 16 amino acids. CDR3 bases: TGTGCCAGCAGCGGACTACCGGGACAGGGGGGTTCACCCCTCCACTTT. This encodes CASSGLPGQGGSPLHF.

The rearrangement joins TRBV2 to TRBJ2-1; TRBD1 matches at 7 bases. The CDR3 contains 14 residues. The ends lost 5 bases at V and 7 bases at J; junction bases unmatched: 8. The germline V gene encodes CDR1 SNHLY and CDR2 FYNNEI. This CDR3 reads CASSTDRLQNEQFF. CDR3 nucleotide sequence: TGTGCCAGCAGTACGGACAGGCTTCAGAATGAGCAGTTCTTC. Drawing the rest from reference TRBV2 and TRBJ2-1, the complete variable domain is EPEVTQTPSHQVTQMGQEVILRCVPISNHLYFYWYRQILGQKVEFLVSFYNNEISEKSEIFDDQFSVERPDGSNFTLKIRSTKLEDSAMYFCASSTDRLQNEQFFGPGTRLTVL.

The sample holds one count of this clone. V gene TRBV29-1 combines with J gene TRBJ1-6; D is unclear. The CDR3 runs 13 residues. The germline CDR1 and CDR2 sequences are SQVTM and ANQGSEA. V was cut by 6 bases and J by 4 bases, with 10 bases left in between. This CDR3 reads CSVAEEYNSPLHF. CDR3 bases: TGCAGCGTGGCCGAGGAATATAATTCACCCCTCCACTTT.

This clone was seen only once. The gene calls are TRBV12-3 or TRBV12-4 and TRBJ2-1, with TRBD2 matching over 7 bases. There are 13 residues in the CDR3. Trimming took 4 bases from V and 6 from J; bases not matched to a gene: 3. CDR3 residues: CASSSGLVNEQFF. The CDR3 nucleotides are TGTGCCAGCAGTTCAGGACTAGTCAATGAGCAGTTCTTC.

This clone occurred a few times. This chain links TRBV11-3 with TRBJ2-7; 10 bases are a match to TRBD1. After removal of 5 bases from V and 3 bases from J, the junction contained 7 bases not matched to a gene. CDR1 SGHNT and CDR2 YENEEA come from the germline V gene. CDR3 length: 15 amino acids. The CDR3 reads CASSRSGTGDYEQYF. The CDR3 bases are TGTGCCAGCAGCCGATCTGGGACAGGGGACTACGAGCAGTACTTC.

The chain links TRBV15 to TRBJ2-1; TRBD2 matches at 8 bases. Germline assignment: CDR1 LNHNV and CDR2 YYDKDF (reference sequence). The CDR3 contains 14 residues. J was trimmed by 7 bases and V by 1 base; bases with no gene match: 3. CDR3 loop: CATSRAGGLNEQFF. In DNA, the CDR3 is TGTGCCACCAGCAGAGCGGGGGGGCTGAATGAGCAGTTCTTC.

The V gene is TRBV28, the J gene TRBJ2-2; D gene unclear. Germline V lookup: CDR1 MDHEN, CDR2 SYDVKM. Trimming took 9 bases from V and 2 from J, leaving 7 bases between them. The CDR3 length is 12 residues. CDR3 sequence (DNA): TGTGCCAGTAAGACTAACACCGGGGAGCTGTTTTTT. This gives the protein CASKTNTGELFF.

The V call is TRBV7-9, the J call TRBJ2-5; 8 bases are shared with TRBD1. Germline assignment: CDR1 SEHNR and CDR2 FQNEAQ (reference sequence). This CDR3 has 15 residues. The V and J ends lost 5 bases and 5 bases, in that order; junction bases with no gene match: 10. The CDR3 reads CASSTRTGRSETQYF. The CDR3 DNA is TGTGCCAGCAGCACTAGGACAGGGAGATCCGAGACCCAGTACTTC. Full variable domain (remainder filled in from reference TRBV7-9 and TRBJ2-5): DTGVSQNPRHKITKRGQNVTFRCDPISEHNRLYWYRQTLGQGPEFLTYFQNEAQLEKSRLLSDRFSAERPKGSFSTLEIQRTEQGDSAMYLCASSTRTGRSETQYFGPGTRLLVL.

J is TRBJ1-1 and V is TRBV18; D not certain. This CDR3 spans 17 amino acids. Germline lookup yields CDR1 KGHSH and CDR2 LQKENI. V shed 2 bases and J shed 5 bases, with 21 bases lying between them. The CDR3 here is CASSPFPGKAGITEAFF. CDR3 DNA sequence: TGTGCCAGCTCACCATTTCCAGGAAAGGCTGGAATAACTGAAGCTTTCTTT.

This CDR3 is CASSLGGQTETQYF. CDR3 nucleotide sequence: TGTGCCAGCAGCTTAGGGGGACAGACGGAGACCCAGTACTTC. The rearrangement uses TRBV7-9 and TRBJ2-5, with 7 bases matching TRBD1. The junction had 4 bases not matched to a gene; V was cut back by 1 base and J by 5 bases. The CDR3 is 14 residues long. Germline V gene data show CDR1 as SEHNR and CDR2 as FQNEAQ (reference sequence). The whole variable domain, remainder taken from reference TRBV7-9 and TRBJ2-5, is DTGVSQNPRHKITKRGQNVTFRCDPISEHNRLYWYRQTLGQGPEFLTYFQNEAQLEKSRLLSDRFSAERPKGSFSTLEIQRTEQGDSAMYLCASSLGGQTETQYFGPGTRLLVL.

V is TRBV4-3 and J is TRBJ2-2; 13 bases line up with TRBD2. V was pared by 3 bases and J by 7 bases, with 11 bases of the junction left unmatched. The CDR3 runs 18 residues. Per the germline V gene, CDR1 is LGHNA and CDR2 is YSLEER. DNA for the CDR3: TGCGCCAGCAGCCAGGAAGGAGCACTAGCGGGGGGGGACGGGGAGCTGTTTTTT. Its protein product is CASSQEGALAGGDGELFF.